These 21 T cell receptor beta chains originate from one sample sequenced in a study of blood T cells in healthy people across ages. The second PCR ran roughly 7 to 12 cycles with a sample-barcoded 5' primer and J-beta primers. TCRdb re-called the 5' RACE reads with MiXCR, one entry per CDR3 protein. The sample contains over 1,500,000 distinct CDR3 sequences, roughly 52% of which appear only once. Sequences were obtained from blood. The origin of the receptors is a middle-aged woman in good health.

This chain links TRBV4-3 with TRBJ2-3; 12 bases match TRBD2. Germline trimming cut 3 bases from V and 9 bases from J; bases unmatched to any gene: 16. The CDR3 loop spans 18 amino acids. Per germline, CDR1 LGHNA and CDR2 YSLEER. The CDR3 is CASSQFTSGGPASKTQYF. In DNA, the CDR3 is TGCGCCAGCAGCCAGTTCACTAGCGGGGGGCCGGCCTCGAAGACGCAGTATTTT.

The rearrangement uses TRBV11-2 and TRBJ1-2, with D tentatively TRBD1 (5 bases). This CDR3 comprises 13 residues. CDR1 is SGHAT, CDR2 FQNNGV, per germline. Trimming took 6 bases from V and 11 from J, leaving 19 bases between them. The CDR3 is CASSISGIRGYTF. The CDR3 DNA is TGTGCCAGCAGTATATCAGGGATACGGGGTTACACCTTC.

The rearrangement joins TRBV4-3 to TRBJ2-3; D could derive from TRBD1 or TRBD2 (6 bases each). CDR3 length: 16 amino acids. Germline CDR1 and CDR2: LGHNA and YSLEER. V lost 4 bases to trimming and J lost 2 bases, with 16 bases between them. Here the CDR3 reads CASSLGTMGLTDTQYF. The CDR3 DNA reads TGCGCCAGCAGCCTCGGGACAATGGGACTCACAGATACGCAGTATTTT.

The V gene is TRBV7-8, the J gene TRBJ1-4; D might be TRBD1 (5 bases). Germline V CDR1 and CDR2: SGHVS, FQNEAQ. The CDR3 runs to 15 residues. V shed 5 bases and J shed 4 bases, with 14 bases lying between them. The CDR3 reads CASSLRQSYNEKLFF. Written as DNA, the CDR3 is TGTGCCAGCAGCCTTAGACAGAGCTATAATGAAAAACTGTTTTTT. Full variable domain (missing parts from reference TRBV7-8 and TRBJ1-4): GAGVSQSPRYKVAKRGQDVALRCDPISGHVSLFWYQQALGQGPEFLTYFQNEAQLDKSGLPSDRFFAERPEGSVSTLKIQRTQQEDSAVYLCASSLRQSYNEKLFFGSGTQLSVL.

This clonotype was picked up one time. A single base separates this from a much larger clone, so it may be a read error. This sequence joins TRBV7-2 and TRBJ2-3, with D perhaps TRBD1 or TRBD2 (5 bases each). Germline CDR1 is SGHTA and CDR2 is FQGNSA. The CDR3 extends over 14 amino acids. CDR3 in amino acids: CASSLGDVTDRQYF. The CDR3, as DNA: TGTGCCAGCAGCTTGGGGGACGTCACAGATAGGCAGTATTTT.

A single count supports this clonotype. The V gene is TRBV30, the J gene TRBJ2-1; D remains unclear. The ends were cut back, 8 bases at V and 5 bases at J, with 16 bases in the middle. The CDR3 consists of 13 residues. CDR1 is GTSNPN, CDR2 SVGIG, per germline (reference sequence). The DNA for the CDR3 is TGTGCCAAAATTCAAGACAATAACAATGAGCAGTTCTTC. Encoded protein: CAKIQDNNNEQFF.

The CDR3 protein is CASFTPGQGEYGYTF. CDR3 nucleotides: TGTGCCAGCTTCACTCCGGGACAGGGGGAGTATGGCTACACCTTC. The J gene is TRBJ1-2, the V gene TRBV7-9; 11 positions match TRBD1. Germline CDR1 is SEHNR and CDR2 is FQNEAQ (reference sequence). The CDR3 is 15 amino acids. V was pared by 8 bases and J by 5 bases, with 10 bases of the junction left unmatched.

Here the CDR3 reads CASSFSRSYEQYF. CDR3 in DNA: TGTGCCAGCAGCTTTTCCAGGTCCTACGAGCAGTACTTC. This chain links TRBV7-2 with TRBJ2-7; unclear D gene. V lost 3 bases and J 1 base, leaving 7 bases between the germline ends. From germline, CDR1 is SGHTA and CDR2 FQGNSA. This CDR3 has 13 amino acids.

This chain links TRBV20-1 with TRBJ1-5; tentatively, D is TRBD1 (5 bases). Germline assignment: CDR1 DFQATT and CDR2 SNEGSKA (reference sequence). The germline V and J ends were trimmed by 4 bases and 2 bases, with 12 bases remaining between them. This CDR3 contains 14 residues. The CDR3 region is CSAIVGVGNQPQHF. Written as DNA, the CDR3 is TGCAGTGCTATAGTAGGGGTCGGCAATCAGCCCCAGCATTTT.

CDR3 coding DNA: TGTGCCACCAGCAGAGGAGGCGGGGGTAGGAATGAGCAGTTCTTC. The encoded protein is CATSRGGGGRNEQFF. This chain links TRBV15 with TRBJ2-1; 7 bases match TRBD2. This CDR3 spans 15 amino acids. V was pared by 1 base and J by 7 bases, with 7 bases of the junction left unmatched. CDR1 and CDR2 from the germline V gene are LNHNV and YYDKDF (reference sequence).

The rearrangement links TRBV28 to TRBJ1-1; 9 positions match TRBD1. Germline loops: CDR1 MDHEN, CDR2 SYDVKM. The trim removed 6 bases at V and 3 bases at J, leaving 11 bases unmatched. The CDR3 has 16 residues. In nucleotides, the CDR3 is TGTGCCAGCAGCCGGACTCGGACAGGGGCCGACACTGAAGCTTTCTTT. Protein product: CASSRTRTGADTEAFF.

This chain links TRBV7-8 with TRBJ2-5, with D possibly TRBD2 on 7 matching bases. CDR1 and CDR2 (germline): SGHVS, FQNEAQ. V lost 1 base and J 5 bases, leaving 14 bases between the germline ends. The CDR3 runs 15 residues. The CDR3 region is CASSLVGGQGETQYF. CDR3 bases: TGTGCCAGCAGCTTAGTGGGGGGGCAAGGGGAGACCCAGTACTTC.

CDR3 nucleotide sequence: TGCGCCAGCCCTCAGGGCATGTCCTACGAGCAGTACTTC. This encodes CASPQGMSYEQYF. The V and J genes are TRBV10-1 and TRBJ2-4, with TRBD1 as a possible D gene (5 bases). The end of the DNA aligns better with TRBJ2-7, so the J call may be wrong. CDR1 and CDR2 from the germline V gene are WNHNN and SYGVQD (reference sequence). The CDR3 has 13 residues.

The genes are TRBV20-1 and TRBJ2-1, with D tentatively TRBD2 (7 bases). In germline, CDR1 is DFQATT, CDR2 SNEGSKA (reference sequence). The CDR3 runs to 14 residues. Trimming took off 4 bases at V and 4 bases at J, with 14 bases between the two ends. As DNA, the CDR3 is TGCAGTGCTACACGGGGGGCCGATTACAATGAGCAGTTCTTC. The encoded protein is CSATRGADYNEQFF.

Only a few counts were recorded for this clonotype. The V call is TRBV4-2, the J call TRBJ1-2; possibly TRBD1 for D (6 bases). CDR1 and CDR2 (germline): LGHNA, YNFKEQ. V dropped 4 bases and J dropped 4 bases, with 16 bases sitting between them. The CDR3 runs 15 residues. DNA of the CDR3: TGTGCCAGCAGCCCGGGGGCAGCGGGAATCTATGGCTACACCTTC. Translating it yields CASSPGAAGIYGYTF.

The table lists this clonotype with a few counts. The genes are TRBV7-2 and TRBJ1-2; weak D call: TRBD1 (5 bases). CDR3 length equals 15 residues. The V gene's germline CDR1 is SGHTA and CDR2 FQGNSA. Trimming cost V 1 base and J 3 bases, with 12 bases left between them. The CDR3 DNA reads TGTGCCAGCAGCTTAGACCGGGGGTACGACTATGGCTACACCTTC. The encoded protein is CASSLDRGYDYGYTF.

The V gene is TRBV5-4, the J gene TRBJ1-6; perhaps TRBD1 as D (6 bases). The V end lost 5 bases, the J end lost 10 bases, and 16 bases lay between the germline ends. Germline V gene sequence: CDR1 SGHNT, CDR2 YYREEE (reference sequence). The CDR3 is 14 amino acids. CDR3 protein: CASRPGVLGSPLHF. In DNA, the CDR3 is TGTGCCAGCAGGCCAGGGGTCTTAGGATCACCCCTCCACTTT.

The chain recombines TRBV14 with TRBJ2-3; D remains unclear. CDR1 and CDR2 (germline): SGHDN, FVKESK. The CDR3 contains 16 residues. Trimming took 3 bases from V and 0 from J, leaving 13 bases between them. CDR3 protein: CASSHLQGLSTDTQYF. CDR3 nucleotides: TGTGCCAGCAGCCACTTACAAGGGCTTAGCACAGATACGCAGTATTTT.

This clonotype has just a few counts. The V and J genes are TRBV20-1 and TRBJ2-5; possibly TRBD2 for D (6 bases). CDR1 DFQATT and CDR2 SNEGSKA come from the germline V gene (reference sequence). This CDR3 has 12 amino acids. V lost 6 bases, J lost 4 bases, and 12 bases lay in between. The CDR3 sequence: CSARMGGETQYF. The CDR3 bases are TGCAGTGCGAGAATGGGGGGAGAGACCCAGTACTTC.

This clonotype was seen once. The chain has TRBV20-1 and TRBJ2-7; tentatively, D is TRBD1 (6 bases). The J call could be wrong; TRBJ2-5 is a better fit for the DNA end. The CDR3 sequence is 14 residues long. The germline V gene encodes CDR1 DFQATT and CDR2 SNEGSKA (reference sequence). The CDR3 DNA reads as TGCAGTGCTAACCCCAGGGGCCTGAAAGAGACCCAGTACTTC. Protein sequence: CSANPRGLKETQYF.

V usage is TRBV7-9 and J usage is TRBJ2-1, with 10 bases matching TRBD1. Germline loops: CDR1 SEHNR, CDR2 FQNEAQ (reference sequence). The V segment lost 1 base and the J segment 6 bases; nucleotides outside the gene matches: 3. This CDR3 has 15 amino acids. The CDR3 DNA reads TGTGCCAGCAGCTTAGGACAGGGGGCTGCCAATGAGCAGTTCTTC. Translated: CASSLGQGAANEQFF.